This TCR beta chain is drawn from a study of stem cell transplantation in POMP-related autoinflammatory disease. Turning to the study itself: Before transplant: CD4+ naive skewing, low CD8+ proportions, reduced cytokine secretion.

The study's findings and limits: Fewer unique TRB V-J gene pairings were identified in patients with PRAID. Across all analyzed T-cell subsets, patients with PRAID tended toward reduced diversity and increased clonality.

Only in-frame clones appear in the TCRdb table, and some are missing; sequencing was by immunoSEQ multiplex PCR. The table shows over 30,000 clones, with 88% occurring only once. In the case of this clone: The antigen is unknown.

PRAID combined immunodeficiency and autoinflammation. This TCR was sampled from a human donor with POMP-related autoinflammation and immune dysregulation (PRAID). The sample here was CD4+ T cells from PBMCs, taken before stem cell transplantation.

The chain's CDR3 is CASSEAGGRSEKLFF. The DNA of the CDR3 is TGTGCCAGCAGTGAAGCAGGGGGGCGAAGTGAAAAACTGTTTTTT. The J gene is TRBJ1-4, the V gene TRBV6-1; possibly TRBD1 for D (6 bases). Germline lookup yields CDR1 MNHNS and CDR2 SASEGT. Trimming removed 0 bases from V and 7 bases from J, with 12 bases in between. The CDR3 has 15 residues.